This T cell receptor (beta chain) is from a study of blood T cell repertoires in COVID-19. Study context: Donors in the United States, Italy and Spain gave samples during acute or convalescent COVID-19.

Between the trimmed V and J ends, which lost 3 bases and 3 bases, there was a span of 18 bases. The CDR3 spans 17 residues. Germline lookup yields CDR1 MGHRA and CDR2 YSYEKL. Per the authors' pipeline: Scientists estimated how many nucleated cells there were by amplifying reference gene primers. The repertoire was sequenced with immunoSEQ multiplex PCR; TCRdb's copy has only in-frame clones and lacks some. The DNA gave D and trimming, while V, J and clone size come from that table. The sample has 200,000 to 250,000 clones, over 70% seen once. Sequenced material: peripheral blood. This sequence originates from a woman aged 70 to 79 with acute or convalescent COVID-19. The chain employs TRBV4-1 and TRBJ2-4, with D possibly matching TRBD2 (6 bases). The CDR3 DNA sequence: TGCGCCAGCAGCCAGGATAGCGGCTCAAGGGTCAAAAACATTCAGTACTTC. Translated, it gives CASSQDSGSRVKNIQYF.